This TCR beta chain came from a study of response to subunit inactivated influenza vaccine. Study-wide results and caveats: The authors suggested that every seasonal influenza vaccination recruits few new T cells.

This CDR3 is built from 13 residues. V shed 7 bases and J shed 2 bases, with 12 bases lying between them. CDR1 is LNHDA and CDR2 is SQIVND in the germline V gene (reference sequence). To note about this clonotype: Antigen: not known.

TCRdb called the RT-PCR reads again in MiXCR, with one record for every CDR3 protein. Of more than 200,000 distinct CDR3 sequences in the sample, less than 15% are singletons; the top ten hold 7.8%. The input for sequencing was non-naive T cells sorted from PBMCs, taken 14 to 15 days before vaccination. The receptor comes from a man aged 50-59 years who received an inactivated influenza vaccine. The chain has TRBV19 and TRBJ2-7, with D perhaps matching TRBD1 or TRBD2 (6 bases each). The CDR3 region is CASTPGGAYEQYF. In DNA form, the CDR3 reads TGTGCCAGTACCCCCGGGGGCGCCTACGAGCAGTACTTC.